These 29 T cell receptor beta chains were all obtained from the same sample, sequenced in a study of T cells in Graves' hyperthyroidism and ophthalmopathy. Using RNA transcripts as the source, TCR beta CDR3 regions were amplified. Researchers ran a first-round RT-PCR on the TCR CDR3 using the HTBI primer set. From the multiplex PCR reads, TCRdb called clonotypes with MiXCR, one entry per CDR3 protein. This table holds approximately 560,000 distinct CDR3 sequences, approximately 15% found once. The specimen sequenced was blood. The receptors here all came from a young woman with Graves' hyperthyroidism.

Concerning this clonotype: Since the CDR3 does not end with the conserved phenylalanine or tryptophan, this likely comes from a read error. This chain uses TRBV5-1 with TRBJ2-7; D is undetermined. CDR3 length: 14 amino acids. Deletions cut 0 bases from V and 2 bases from J, with 9 bases between. Germline-derived CDR1 and CDR2 are SGHRS and YFSETQ. CDR3: CASSLGQAAYEQYL. The CDR3 nucleotides read TGCGCCAGCAGCTTGGGGCAGGCCGCCTACGAGCAGTACCTC.

This clonotype was observed a few times. The rearrangement links TRBV6-1 to TRBJ2-7, with TRBD1 matching 9 bases. CDR1 is MNHNS and CDR2 is SASEGT in the germline V gene. The CDR3 spans 15 residues. Trimming cost V 5 bases and J 0 bases; bases outside gene matches: 5. The CDR3 loop is CASSLTGGASYEQYF. As DNA, the CDR3 is TGTGCCAGCAGTTTAACAGGGGGCGCCTCCTACGAGCAGTACTTC.

In its sample, this clonotype was seen a few times. The chain uses TRBV15 and TRBJ2-3; D is tentatively TRBD1 or TRBD2 (5 bases each). This CDR3 is built from 16 residues. Trimming stripped 5 bases from V and 0 bases from J, with 15 bases between. Germline V lookup: CDR1 LNHNV, CDR2 YYDKDF (reference sequence). CDR3 protein: CATSQRGRTSTDTQYF. For the CDR3, the DNA is TGTGCCACCAGCCAGAGGGGCCGGACTAGCACAGATACGCAGTATTTT.

There are many counts of this clonotype. The CDR3 DNA reads as TGTGCCTGGACAGGGGCCTACGAGCAGTACTTC. Translating it yields CAWTGAYEQYF. The chain uses TRBV30 and TRBJ2-7; perhaps TRBD1 as D (6 bases). V lost 4 bases and J lost 2, with 6 bases in between. The germline V gene encodes CDR1 GTSNPN and CDR2 SVGIG (reference sequence). The CDR3 length is 11 residues. The variable domain in full, with the rest retrieved from reference TRBV30 and TRBJ2-7, is SQTIHQWPATLVQPVGSPLSLECTVEGTSNPNLYWYRQAAGRGLQLLFYSVGIGQISSEVPQNLSASRPQDRQFILSSKKLLLSDSGFYLCAWTGAYEQYFGPGTRLTVT.

This clonotype was counted at least ten times. V and J are TRBV5-1 and TRBJ2-1; 9 positions match TRBD2. In germline, CDR1 is SGHRS, CDR2 YFSETQ. The junction had 3 bases not matched to a gene; V was cut back by 0 bases and J by 5 bases. The CDR3 has 15 residues. The CDR3 is CASSLDAGGDNEQFF. In nucleotides, the CDR3 is TGCGCCAGCAGCTTGGATGCGGGAGGGGACAATGAGCAGTTCTTC.

In its sample, this clonotype was seen many times. J is TRBJ2-7 and V is TRBV7-8, with 11 nucleotides matching TRBD2. With 1 base clipped from V and 3 bases from J, the junction kept 5 bases outside the gene matches. Looked up from germline, CDR1 is SGHVS and CDR2 is FQNEAQ. The CDR3 loop spans 16 amino acids. Here the CDR3 DNA reads TGTGCCAGCAGCTTAGTTGTTCTAGCGGGAGGCTACGAGCAGTACTTC. Encoded protein: CASSLVVLAGGYEQYF.

This clonotype was seen many times. The V call is TRBV28, the J call TRBJ2-1, with 8 positions matching TRBD2. This CDR3 has 14 amino acids. The V gene's germline CDR1 is MDHEN and CDR2 SYDVKM. V was pared by 7 bases and J by 11 bases, with 13 bases of the junction left unmatched. The CDR3 protein is CASTSPGSGSKQFF. The CDR3 nucleotides are TGTGCCAGCACTTCCCCCGGGAGCGGGAGCAAGCAGTTCTTC.

This clonotype was detected ten times or more. This chain uses TRBV29-1 with TRBJ2-1; tentatively, D is TRBD2 (5 bases). The germline CDR1 and CDR2 sequences are SQVTM and ANQGSEA. V dropped 4 bases and J dropped 8 bases, with 12 bases sitting between them. The CDR3 is 12 amino acids. CDR3 region: CSVAPWRDEQFF. DNA for the CDR3: TGCAGCGTTGCCCCGTGGCGGGATGAGCAGTTCTTC.

This clonotype was observed at least ten times. The chain combines TRBV28 with TRBJ1-5; the D gene is possibly TRBD1 (5 bases). V dropped 4 bases and J dropped 7 bases, with 14 bases sitting between them. Germline V gives CDR1 MDHEN, CDR2 SYDVKM. The CDR3 is made up of 14 amino acids. The CDR3 loop reads CASSSHRGSQPQHF. In DNA form, the CDR3 reads TGTGCCAGCAGTTCCCATAGGGGAAGCCAGCCCCAGCATTTT.

This clonotype was seen only a few times. A much larger clone differs by one base, so this may be a read error. The chain recombines TRBV7-3 with TRBJ2-1; 14 positions match TRBD2. Germline V gene data show CDR1 as SGHTA and CDR2 as FQGTGA. V was pared by 5 bases and J by 9 bases, with 6 bases of the junction left unmatched. CDR3 length equals 15 residues. CDR3 sequence reads: CASSEGLAGVSEQFF. CDR3 nucleotides: TGTGCCAGCAGCGAGGGACTAGCGGGAGTTTCTGAGCAGTTCTTC.

This clonotype was counted between two and nine times. V is TRBV30 and J is TRBJ2-7, with TRBD1 as a possible D gene (5 bases). Per the germline V gene, CDR1 is GTSNPN and CDR2 is SVGIG (reference sequence). Trimming shortened V by 0 bases and J by 3 bases, and 9 bases separated the two germline ends. CDR3 length: 13 amino acids. Written as DNA, the CDR3 is TGTGCCTGGAGTGTGAACAGGTTCTACGAGCAGTACTTC. Its translation is CAWSVNRFYEQYF.

The table lists this clonotype with a few counts. The V and J genes are TRBV7-3 and TRBJ1-2, with D tentatively TRBD1 (5 bases). This CDR3 comprises 13 residues. V was clipped by 5 bases and J by 6 bases, with 13 bases between them. Germline lookup yields CDR1 SGHTA and CDR2 FQGTGA. The CDR3 region has the DNA TGTGCCAGCAGCACAGGTCCAGGGAATGGCTACACCTTC. Its protein product is CASSTGPGNGYTF.

This clonotype was seen at least ten times. The chain joins TRBV30 to TRBJ1-1, with a possible D match to TRBD1 (5 bases). The germline gives CDR1 GTSNPN, CDR2 SVGIG (reference sequence). The CDR3 contains 14 residues. Trimming pared 0 bases from V and 4 bases from J, leaving 12 bases between. This CDR3 is CAWSVLRGVTEAFF. The CDR3 DNA reads as TGTGCCTGGAGTGTACTGAGGGGCGTCACTGAAGCTTTCTTT.

This clonotype occurred a few times. V and J are TRBV7-2 and TRBJ2-5; 8 positions agree with TRBD2. This CDR3 is 14 amino acids long. Germline CDR1 SGHTA, CDR2 FQGNSA. Germline trimming cut 5 bases from V and 7 bases from J; bases unmatched to any gene: 9. CDR3 in amino acids: CASSPRGGIVTQYF. CDR3 sequence (DNA): TGTGCCAGCAGCCCTCGGGGGGGGATAGTGACCCAGTACTTC.

This clonotype was counted a few times. CDR3 nucleotide sequence: TGCAGTGCTAGTAGCGGGAGGGCCGCAGTGAATGAGCAGTTCTTC. This translates into CSASSGRAAVNEQFF. This chain uses TRBV20-1 with TRBJ2-1; 11 bases are a match to TRBD2. Looked up from germline, CDR1 is DFQATT and CDR2 is SNEGSKA (reference sequence). J gave up 7 bases and V 3 bases, and 8 bases lay outside the gene matches. The CDR3 totals 15 residues.

This clonotype came up many times. V and J are TRBV20-1 and TRBJ2-1; D gene unclear. V was shortened by 0 bases and J by 4 bases, with 10 bases between the two germline ends. Germline values: CDR1 DFQATT, CDR2 SNEGSKA (reference sequence). The CDR3 totals 14 residues. The CDR3 nucleotides read TGCAGTGCTAGAGATTTTTACAGATACAATGAGCAGTTCTTC. Translation gives CSARDFYRYNEQFF.

The CDR3 DNA follows: TGTGCCAGCGGAGAGCGGGAGGGCCGAAATGAGCAGTTCTTC. Residues: CASGEREGRNEQFF. This rearrangement joins TRBV5-8 to TRBJ2-1, with TRBD2 matching over 10 bases. Germline CDR1 reads SGHTS; CDR2 reads YDEGEE. CDR3 length equals 14 residues. V dropped 7 bases and J dropped 7; count of bases not matched to a gene: 8.

The chain employs TRBV6-1 and TRBJ2-1, with no clear D. The V gene lost 10 bases and the J gene lost 7 bases, with 14 bases spanning the gap. The CDR3 extends over 12 amino acids. Germline V gene lookup returns CDR1 MNHNS and CDR2 SASEGT. CDR3 sequence (DNA): TGTGCCATCAGCCCCAACTCGAATGAGCAGTTCTTC. The encoded protein is CAISPNSNEQFF.

J is TRBJ2-2 and V is TRBV20-1, with 10 bases aligning to TRBD2. Trimming took 5 bases from V and 2 from J; bases not matched to a gene: 2. CDR3 length: 14 amino acids. The germline V gene has CDR1 DFQATT and CDR2 SNEGSKA (reference sequence). In DNA form, the CDR3 reads TGCAGTGCTCTAGCGGGAGAAAACACCGGGGAGCTGTTTTTT. Amino acid sequence: CSALAGENTGELFF.

This sequence joins TRBV3-1 and TRBJ2-1; 14 bases map to TRBD2. The CDR3 totals 14 residues. J gave up 7 bases and V 10 bases, and 6 bases lay outside the gene matches. Germline V gene sequence: CDR1 LGHDT, CDR2 YNNKEL (reference sequence). CDR3 DNA: TGTGCCACCGGGACTAGCGGGAGTCGAAATGAGCAGTTCTTC. Its translation: CATGTSGSRNEQFF.

At least ten counts were recorded for this clonotype. The V call is TRBV6-1, the J call TRBJ1-1; no reliable D call. CDR3 length equals 14 residues. Germline-derived CDR1 and CDR2 are MNHNS and SASEGT. V was shortened by 5 bases and J by 4 bases, with 14 bases between the two germline ends. CDR3 in DNA: TGTGCCAGCAGTAACAGCTGGGTCGGCACTGAAGCTTTCTTT. This gives the protein CASSNSWVGTEAFF.

This clonotype appeared a single time. V is TRBV7-6 and J is TRBJ2-7; 9 bases are a match to TRBD2. V lost 1 base, J lost 2 bases, and 12 bases stayed unmatched. The CDR3 covers 18 residues. Germline CDR1 SGHVS, CDR2 FNYEAQ. In nucleotides, the CDR3 is TGTGCCAGCAGCTTAGTGGGTGGGGGACTAGCACACGCCTACGAGCAGTACTTC. Translated, it gives CASSLVGGGLAHAYEQYF.

In its sample, this clonotype was seen many times. This sequence joins TRBV18 and TRBJ1-1; D not resolved. CDR3 length equals 13 residues. Trimming took off 0 bases at V and 4 bases at J, with 6 bases between the two ends. Germline V gives CDR1 KGHSH, CDR2 LQKENI. CDR3 bases: TGTGCCAGCTCACCACCACCTCTCACTGAAGCTTTCTTT. Protein: CASSPPPLTEAFF.

The V and J genes are TRBV5-1 and TRBJ2-2; 7 bases are shared with TRBD1. J lost 0 bases, V lost 6 bases, and 5 bases had no gene match. CDR3 size: 15 residues. Germline CDR1 reads SGHRS; CDR2 reads YFSETQ. The chain's CDR3 is CASKSDRANTGELFF. CDR3 DNA sequence: TGCGCCAGCAAATCCGACAGGGCGAACACCGGGGAGCTGTTTTTT. The whole variable domain, remainder taken from reference TRBV5-1 and TRBJ2-2, is KAGVTQTPRYLIKTRGQQVTLSCSPISGHRSVSWYQQTPGQGLQFLFEYFSETQRNKGNFPGRFSGRQFSNSRSEMNVSTLELGDSALYLCASKSDRANTGELFFGEGSRLTVL.

This clonotype occurred a few times. The J gene is TRBJ2-7, the V gene TRBV20-1; either TRBD1 or TRBD2 may supply D (5 bases each). In germline, CDR1 is DFQATT, CDR2 SNEGSKA (reference sequence). Trimming cost V 5 bases and J 6 bases, with 20 bases left between them. CDR3 length: 14 amino acids. CDR3 in DNA: TGCAGTGCTGCCCCCCCAGGGAGTGGGGGCGAGCAGTACTTC. Encoded protein: CSAAPPGSGGEQYF.

This clonotype appeared many times. V usage is TRBV12-3 or TRBV12-4 and J usage is TRBJ2-1, with 11 nucleotides matching TRBD2. The CDR3 is 16 residues long. After removal of 1 base from V and 7 bases from J, the junction contained 6 bases not matched to a gene. As DNA, the CDR3 is TGTGCCAGCAGTTTAGGGGGTAGCGGGAGGGGTAATGAGCAGTTCTTC. It yields the protein CASSLGGSGRGNEQFF.

The V and J genes are TRBV27 and TRBJ1-1; TRBD1 agrees at 8 bases. CDR3 length equals 14 residues. Germline lookup yields CDR1 MNHEY and CDR2 SMNVEV (reference sequence). Trimming cost V 7 bases and J 7 bases; bases outside gene matches: 11. CDR3 bases: TGTGCCAGCACCCCTACCGGGACAGGCTATGAAGCTTTCTTT. Translating gives CASTPTGTGYEAFF.

The chain joins TRBV5-1 to TRBJ2-2; 10 nucleotides line up with TRBD1. Germline V CDR1 and CDR2: SGHRS, YFSETQ. V lost 1 base, J lost 5 bases, and 5 bases stayed unmatched. The CDR3 contains 16 residues. The CDR3 DNA reads TGCGCCAGCAGCTTGACTACGGGACAGGGGACCGGGGAGCTGTTTTTT. This translates into CASSLTTGQGTGELFF.

The table lists this clonotype with many counts. The chain couples TRBV7-9 to TRBJ1-1; possibly TRBD1 for D (6 bases). The CDR3 contains 13 residues. The V and J ends lost 5 bases and 6 bases respectively, with 13 bases between them. Germline CDR1 SEHNR, CDR2 FQNEAQ (reference sequence). In DNA, the CDR3 is TGTGCCAGCAGCGAACAGGGAAAGGCTGAAGCTTTCTTT. Protein sequence: CASSEQGKAEAFF.